A selection of T cell receptor beta chains follows, all from one sample in a study of blood T cell repertoires in COVID-19. Libraries were prepared by immunoSEQ multiplex PCR; TCRdb keeps only in-frame clonotypes and omits some of them. The sample consists of 200,000 to 250,000 clones, roughly 80% of them appearing once. Material for sequencing was peripheral blood. These receptors originate from a woman in her seventies with acute or convalescent COVID-19. CDR3s include the opening cysteine and the closing phenylalanine or tryptophan. D genes are given only for firm matches. Size is omitted from some rows. Given values are once, few, many or a class for expanded clones.

d_call clone_size j_call v_call cdr3_nt cdr3_aa
TRBD2 - TRBJ2-1 TRBV19 TGTGCCAGTAGTATAGGTCCAGCGGGAGGGTGGAATGAGCAGTTCTTC CASSIGPAGGWNEQFF
TRBD1 - TRBJ1-1 TRBV7-8 TGTGCCAGCAGCTTGGACAGGGGGCGGAACACTGAAGCTTTCTTT CASSLDRGRNTEAFF
TRBD1 - TRBJ2-7 TRBV28 TGTGCCAGCAGTAGCACCTCCCGGGACAGGGGGCGGGAGCAGTACTTC CASSSTSRDRGREQYF
TRBD1 - TRBJ2-1 TRBV27 TGTGCCAGCAGTTTAGGCCGCTACGTCCGGGACAGGGAATACAATGAGCAGTTCTTC CASSLGRYVRDREYNEQFF
TRBD1 - TRBJ1-2 TRBV18 TGTGCCAGCTCACAGATGACAGGGACTAACTATGGCTACACCTTC CASSQMTGTNYGYTF
TRBD2 - TRBJ2-1 TRBV25-1 TGTGCCAGCAGTACTAGCGGATACAATGAGCAGTTCTTC CASSTSGYNEQFF
TRBD1 once TRBJ1-5 TRBV5-5 TGTGCCAGCAGCTCCGGGACGATAGGGGGCCCGAGCAATCAGCCCCAGCATTTT CASSSGTIGGPSNQPQHF
- - TRBJ2-1 TRBV9 TGTGCCAGCAGCCGATACAGCGGAGGAATCTACAATGAGCAGTTCTTC CASSRYSGGIYNEQFF
TRBD1 - TRBJ1-2 TRBV2 TGTGCCAGCAGTAGACAGGGAGAATACTATGGCTACACCTTC CASSRQGEYYGYTF
TRBD1 - TRBJ2-2 TRBV19 TGTGCCAGTAGTCCGTCGACAGGGCACACCGGGGAGCTGTTTTTT CASSPSTGHTGELFF
- - TRBJ2-1 TRBV6-6 TGTGCCAGCAGTTGGGAACAGGGGGGGGTCAATGAGCAGTTCTTC CASSWEQGGVNEQFF
- - TRBJ1-5 TRBV27 TGTGCCAGCAGTTTAGCGTTCGGCAATCAGCCCCAGCATTTT CASSLAFGNQPQHF
- - TRBJ1-4 TRBV12-3/TRBV12-4 TGTGCCACCAGTTCGAGTGAAAAACTGTTTTTT CATSSSEKLFF
TRBD2 - TRBJ2-1 TRBV2 TGTGCCAGCAGTACTTTAGCGGGATCCTACAATGAGCAGTTCTTC CASSTLAGSYNEQFF
TRBD1 - TRBJ2-5 TRBV6-4 TGTGCCAGCAGTGAGACAGGGGGCGTACAGGAGACCCAGTACTTC CASSETGGVQETQYF
- - TRBJ2-1 TRBV6-6 TGTGCCAGCGGGTGGAGGGATGAGCAGTTCTTC CASGWRDEQFF
- - TRBJ2-5 TRBV21-1 TGTGCCAGTACAGGGTTACAAGAGACCCAGTACTTC CASTGLQETQYF
- few TRBJ2-3 TRBV5-1 TGCGCCAGCAGCCCCGGGTGGACAGACCTCACAGATACGCAGTATTTT CASSPGWTDLTDTQYF
- - TRBJ1-5 TRBV2 TGTGCCAGCAGGGGCCCTAGCAATCAGCCCCAGCATTTT CASRGPSNQPQHF
- once TRBJ2-7 TRBV5-6 TGTGCCAGCAGCTTGGGGGCGGGCTTCTACGAGCAGTACTTC CASSLGAGFYEQYF
TRBD2 - TRBJ2-7 TRBV5-1 TGCGCCAGCAGCTTGGTTGCGGGAGCCTCCTACGAGCAGTACTTC CASSLVAGASYEQYF
- few TRBJ2-1 TRBV2 TGTGCCAGCAGCCAAAAGATGGGGGGAGGAAGCTCCTACAATGAGCAGTTCTTC CASSQKMGGGSSYNEQFF
- few TRBJ2-4 TRBV5-8 TGTGCCAGCAGCTTGAGACAGATAGCCAAAAACATTCAGTACTTC CASSLRQIAKNIQYF
TRBD1 - TRBJ2-2 TRBV15 TGTGCCACGACGGCCACAGGGGGAACCGGGGAGCTGTTTTTT CATTATGGTGELFF
TRBD1 - TRBJ1-2 TRBV28 TGTGCCAGCAGTTTCCACACAGGGGGCACGGAGGGCTACACCTTC CASSFHTGGTEGYTF
- - TRBJ1-2 TRBV30 TGTGCCTGGAGTGTACGGGTTGCTACTAACTATGGCTACACCTTC CAWSVRVATNYGYTF
- - TRBJ2-7 TRBV19 TGTGCCAGTAGTATATTAAGGGGCGAGCAGTACTTC CASSILRGEQYF
TRBD1 - TRBJ2-3 TRBV28 TGTGCCAGCTTTAACAGGGGGCGAACAGATACGCAGTATTTT CASFNRGRTDTQYF
TRBD1 - TRBJ2-7 TRBV14 TGTGCCAGCAGCCAAGAGGACAGGGGCTACGAGCAGTACTTC CASSQEDRGYEQYF
- - TRBJ2-6 TRBV14 TGTGCCAGCAGCCTGGCCGGTCCTAGGCCTGGGGCCAACGTCCTGACTTTC CASSLAGPRPGANVLTF
TRBD1 - TRBJ1-4 TRBV6-6 TGTGCCGGGGGGACAGCAACTAATGAAAAACTGTTTTTT CAGGTATNEKLFF
TRBD1 few TRBJ2-7 TRBV30 TGTGCCTGGAGGACAGGGGCAAGTTACGAGCAGTACTTC CAWRTGASYEQYF
TRBD1 - TRBJ1-1 TRBV28 TGTGCCAGCAGTTTACAGGGGGAGCTTGACACTGAAGCTTTCTTT CASSLQGELDTEAFF
TRBD2 - TRBJ2-5 TRBV7-2 TGTGCCAGCAGCCCCTGGTTAGCGGGGGGCCAAGAGACCCAGTACTTC CASSPWLAGGQETQYF
TRBD1 - TRBJ1-5 TRBV28 TGTGCCAGCAGCCCCCGGGGCAGGGGGCAGACCACCGCCCAGCATTTT CASSPRGRGQTTAQHF
- few TRBJ1-2 TRBV4-1 TGCGCCAGCAGCCCGGCACGAGGGCCAAACTATGGCTACACCTTC CASSPARGPNYGYTF
- few TRBJ1-5 TRBV5-8 TGTGCCAGCAGCTTGAACTTTGGGACGGGGGAGAATCAGCCCCAGCATTTT CASSLNFGTGENQPQHF
TRBD2 - TRBJ2-7 TRBV6-5 TGTGCCAGCAGTTATGAGCGGGACTCCTACGAGCAGTACTTC CASSYERDSYEQYF
- - TRBJ1-5 TRBV28 TGTGCCAGCAGTCTCAATCAGCCCCAGCATTTT CASSLNQPQHF
TRBD2 once TRBJ2-1 TRBV10-3 TGTGCCATCAGTCAACTAGCGGGAGGGGTCAATGAGCAGTTCTTC CAISQLAGGVNEQFF
TRBD2 once TRBJ2-5 TRBV2 TGTGCCAGCAGGGGAACTAGCGGCCAAGAGACCCAGTACTTC CASRGTSGQETQYF
- - TRBJ2-2 TRBV4-2 TGTGCCAGCAGCGTAAGTGTGACTCTGACCGGGGAGCTGTTTTTT CASSVSVTLTGELFF
TRBD1 once TRBJ1-4 TRBV30 TGTGCCTGGGACAGGGGAGCTAATGAAAAACTGTTTTTT CAWDRGANEKLFF
TRBD2 - TRBJ2-1 TRBV28 TGTGCCAGCAGAGGCCCGAGACTAGCGGGGGACCCAAACAAGTACAATGAGCAGTTCTTC CASRGPRLAGDPNKYNEQFF
- - TRBJ2-1 TRBV6-6 TGTGCCAGCAGTCCCGGGACACCTCACTACAATGAGCAGTTCTTC CASSPGTPHYNEQFF
TRBD1 - TRBJ1-2 TRBV27 TGTGCCAGCAGTATACAGGGGGTACCTAACTATGGCCACACCTTC CASSIQGVPNYGHTF